Here is one T cell receptor (beta chain) with its context. Its antigen remains unknown. The study ran its PCR with 60 Vbeta and 13 Jbeta primers. Libraries were prepared by immunoSEQ multiplex PCR; TCRdb keeps only in-frame clonotypes and omits some of them. The table has 160,000 or so clones, about 80% seen once. This sample was included in a study of cytomegalovirus exposure and HLA in healthy donors. CDR1 and CDR2 (germline): SNHLY, FYNNEI. Trimming removed 1 base from V and 8 bases from J; junction bases left unmatched: 4. CDR3 length: 14 amino acids. Everyone who donated was a healthy bone marrow donor. Study outcomes and limitations: TCR beta sequences reportedly predicted the HLA-A and HLA-B alleles of most subjects accurately. With later analysis, a missense DCLRE1C variant became linked to TCR beta V- and J-gene trimming.

The source material was PBMCs. J is TRBJ1-3 and V is TRBV2; 8 bases are shared with TRBD1. This TCR was sampled from a man between 18 and 29 years old in good health and CMV-seropositive. The CDR3 DNA sequence: TGTGCCAGCAGTGAAGGGACAGGGATTCACACCATATATTTT. Translated, it gives CASSEGTGIHTIYF.